This T cell receptor (beta chain) emerged from a study of identifying expanded T cells in peripheral blood. Profiling relied on immunoSEQ multiplex PCR, and the TCRdb table lists in-frame clones only, not all of them. The table lists 90,000 to 95,000 clones, approximately 88% of them singletons. Healthy donors had no documented immune events, such as infections, while sampled. This CDR3 spans 13 amino acids. From germline, CDR1 is MGHRA and CDR2 YSYEKL. Trimming removed 4 bases from V and 8 bases from J, with 11 bases in between. Note on this clone: Its specificity is unknown.

Study outcomes and limitations: Differentially abundant clones: around 1.2 between replicates, around 16 at roughly 2 weeks, less than 20 at four. Across healthy donors, higher total template counts meant significantly greater approximately 2-week count variance.

This receptor was identified in a person aged 18 to 75 in good health. Material for sequencing was blood. The V and J genes are TRBV4-1 and TRBJ1-4; D is perhaps TRBD1 (6 bases). For the CDR3, the DNA is TGCGCCAGCAGCCTCCTGAGGGGGGAAAAACTGTTTTTT. Encoded protein: CASSLLRGEKLFF.